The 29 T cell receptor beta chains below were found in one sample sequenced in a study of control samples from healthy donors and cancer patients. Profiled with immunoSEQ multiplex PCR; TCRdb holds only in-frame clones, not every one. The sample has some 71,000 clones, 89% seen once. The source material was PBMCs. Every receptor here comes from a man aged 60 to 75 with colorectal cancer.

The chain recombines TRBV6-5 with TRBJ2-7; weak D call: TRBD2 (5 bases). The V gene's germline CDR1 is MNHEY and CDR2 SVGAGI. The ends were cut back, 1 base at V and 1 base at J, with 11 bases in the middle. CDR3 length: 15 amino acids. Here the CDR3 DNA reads TGTGCCAGCAGTTACTACGGGAAGGGATCCTACGAGCAGTACTTC. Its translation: CASSYYGKGSYEQYF.

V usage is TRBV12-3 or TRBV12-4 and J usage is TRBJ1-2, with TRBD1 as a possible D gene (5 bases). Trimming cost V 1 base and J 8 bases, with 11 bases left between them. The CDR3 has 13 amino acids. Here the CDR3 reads CASSLGGSEGYTF. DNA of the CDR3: TGTGCCAGCAGTTTAGGGGGGTCGGAGGGCTACACCTTC.

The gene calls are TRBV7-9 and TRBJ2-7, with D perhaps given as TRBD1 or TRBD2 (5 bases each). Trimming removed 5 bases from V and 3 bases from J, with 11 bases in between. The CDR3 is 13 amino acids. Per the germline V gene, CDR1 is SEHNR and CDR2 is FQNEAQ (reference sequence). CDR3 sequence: CASSMGPDYEQYF. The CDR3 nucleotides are TGTGCCAGCAGCATGGGACCGGACTACGAGCAGTACTTC.

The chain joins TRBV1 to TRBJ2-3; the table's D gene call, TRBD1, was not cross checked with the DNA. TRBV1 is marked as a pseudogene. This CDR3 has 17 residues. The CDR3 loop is CTSSRTPGQRSTDTQYF. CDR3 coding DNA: TGCACCAGCAGCAGAACCCCGGGACAGAGAAGCACAGATACGCAGTATTTT.

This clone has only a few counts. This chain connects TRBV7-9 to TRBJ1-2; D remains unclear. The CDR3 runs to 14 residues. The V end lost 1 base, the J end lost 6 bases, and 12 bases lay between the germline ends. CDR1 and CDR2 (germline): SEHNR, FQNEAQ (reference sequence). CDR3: CASSLVVGRDGYTF. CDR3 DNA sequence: TGTGCCAGCAGCTTAGTTGTGGGGAGAGATGGCTACACCTTC.

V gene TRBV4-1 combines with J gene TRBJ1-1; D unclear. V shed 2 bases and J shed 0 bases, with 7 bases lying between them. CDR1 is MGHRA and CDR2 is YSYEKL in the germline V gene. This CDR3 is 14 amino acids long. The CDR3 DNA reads TGCGCCAGCAGCCAACCTACAGTGAACACTGAAGCTTTCTTT. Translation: CASSQPTVNTEAFF.

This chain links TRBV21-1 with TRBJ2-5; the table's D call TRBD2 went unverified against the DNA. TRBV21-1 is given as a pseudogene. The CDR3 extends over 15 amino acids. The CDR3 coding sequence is TGTGCCAGCAGCAAAGGCGGCAGATCTGGCGAGACCCAGTACTTC. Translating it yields CASSKGGRSGETQYF.

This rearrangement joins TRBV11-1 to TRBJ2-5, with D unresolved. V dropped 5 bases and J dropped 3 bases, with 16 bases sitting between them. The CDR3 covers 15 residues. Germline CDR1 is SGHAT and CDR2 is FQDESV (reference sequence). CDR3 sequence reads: CASSPRLRSEETQYF. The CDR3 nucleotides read TGTGCCAGCAGCCCCCGACTCCGATCCGAAGAGACCCAGTACTTC. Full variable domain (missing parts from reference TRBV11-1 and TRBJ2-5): EAEVAQSPRYKITEKSQAVAFWCDPISGHATLYWYRQILGQGPELLVQFQDESVVDDSQLPKDRFSAERLKGVDSTLKIQPAELGDSAMYLCASSPRLRSEETQYFGPGTRLLVL.

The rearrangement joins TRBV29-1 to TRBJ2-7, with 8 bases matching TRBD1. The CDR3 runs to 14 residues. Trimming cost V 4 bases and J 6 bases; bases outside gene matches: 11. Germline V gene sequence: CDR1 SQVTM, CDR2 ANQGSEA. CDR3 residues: CSVVLGQGRFEQYF. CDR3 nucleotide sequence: TGCAGCGTTGTCCTCGGACAGGGTCGGTTCGAGCAGTACTTC.

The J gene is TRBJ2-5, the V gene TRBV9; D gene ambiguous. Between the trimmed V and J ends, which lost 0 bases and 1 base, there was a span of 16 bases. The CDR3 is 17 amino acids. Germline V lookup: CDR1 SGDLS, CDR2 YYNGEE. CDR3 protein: CASSVGDESVLQETQYF. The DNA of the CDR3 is TGTGCCAGCAGCGTAGGAGACGAGTCGGTCCTCCAAGAGACCCAGTACTTC.

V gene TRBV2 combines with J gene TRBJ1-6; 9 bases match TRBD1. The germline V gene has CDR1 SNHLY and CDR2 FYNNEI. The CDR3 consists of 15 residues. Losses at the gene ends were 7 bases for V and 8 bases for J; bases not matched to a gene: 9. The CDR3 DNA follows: TGTGCCAGCAACCCCTCGGGACAGGGAGATTCACCCCTCCACTTT. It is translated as CASNPSGQGDSPLHF.

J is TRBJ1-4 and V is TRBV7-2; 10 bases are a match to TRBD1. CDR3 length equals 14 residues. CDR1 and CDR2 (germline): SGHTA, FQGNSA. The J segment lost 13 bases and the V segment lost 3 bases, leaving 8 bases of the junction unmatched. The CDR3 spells CASSFGDRGYILFF. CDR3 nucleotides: TGTGCCAGCAGCTTCGGGGACAGGGGCTATATACTGTTTTTT.

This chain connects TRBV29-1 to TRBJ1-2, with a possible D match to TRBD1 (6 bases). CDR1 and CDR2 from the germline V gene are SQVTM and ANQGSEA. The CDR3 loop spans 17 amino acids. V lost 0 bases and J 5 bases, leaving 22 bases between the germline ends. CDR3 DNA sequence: TGCAGCGTTGAAGATCACCCCCCGGGGGGCGCTTGGTATGGCTACACCTTC. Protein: CSVEDHPPGGAWYGYTF.

CDR3: CASSEDHMVRNTEAFF. The CDR3 DNA reads TGTGCCAGCAGTGAAGATCACATGGTGAGGAACACTGAAGCTTTCTTT. V usage is TRBV6-1 and J usage is TRBJ1-1, with D hard to call. The CDR3 runs 16 residues. Germline values: CDR1 MNHNS, CDR2 SASEGT. Trimming shortened V by 1 base and J by 1 base, and 13 bases separated the two germline ends.

CDR3 loop: CASSAHGTTNTEAFF. Written as DNA, the CDR3 is TGTGCCAGTAGTGCACACGGGACAACCAACACTGAAGCTTTCTTT. The V call is TRBV19, the J call TRBJ1-1; maybe TRBD1 (6 bases). V was pared by 5 bases and J by 2 bases, with 15 bases between. Germline lookup yields CDR1 LNHDA and CDR2 SQIVND (reference sequence). The CDR3 is 15 residues long.

In nucleotides, the CDR3 is TGCGCCAGCAGCTACGGACAGGGTAGCTCTGGAAACACCATATATTTT. This gives the protein CASSYGQGSSGNTIYF. The chain combines TRBV5-1 with TRBJ1-3; 8 nucleotides match TRBD1. This CDR3 spans 16 amino acids. CDR1 is SGHRS and CDR2 is YFSETQ in the germline V gene. The junction had 5 bases not matched to a gene; V was cut back by 3 bases and J by 0 bases.

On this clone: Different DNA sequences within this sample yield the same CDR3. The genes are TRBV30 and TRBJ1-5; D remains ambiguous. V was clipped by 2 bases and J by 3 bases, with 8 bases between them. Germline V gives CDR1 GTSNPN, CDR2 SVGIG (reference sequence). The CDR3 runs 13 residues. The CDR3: CAWSLGSNQPQHF. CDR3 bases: TGTGCCTGGAGTCTGGGTTCCAATCAGCCCCAGCATTTT.

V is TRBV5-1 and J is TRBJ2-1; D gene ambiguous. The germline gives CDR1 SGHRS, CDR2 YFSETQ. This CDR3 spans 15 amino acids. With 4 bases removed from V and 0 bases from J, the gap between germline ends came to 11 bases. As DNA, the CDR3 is TGCGCCAGCAGCCCCCGTTGGAGCTCCTACAATGAGCAGTTCTTC. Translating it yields CASSPRWSSYNEQFF.

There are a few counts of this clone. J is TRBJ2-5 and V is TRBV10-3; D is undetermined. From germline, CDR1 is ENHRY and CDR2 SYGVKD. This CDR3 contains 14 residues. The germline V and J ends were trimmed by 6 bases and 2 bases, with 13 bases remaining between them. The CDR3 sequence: CAIRAGPRQETQYF. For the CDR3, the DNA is TGTGCCATCAGAGCCGGTCCAAGGCAAGAGACCCAGTACTTC.

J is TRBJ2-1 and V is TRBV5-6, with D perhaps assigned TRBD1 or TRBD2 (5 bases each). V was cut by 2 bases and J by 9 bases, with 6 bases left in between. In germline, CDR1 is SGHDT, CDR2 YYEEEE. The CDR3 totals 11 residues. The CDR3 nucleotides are TGTGCCAGCAGCTTAGGGACTGAGCAGTTCTTC. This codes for CASSLGTEQFF.

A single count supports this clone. CDR3 DNA sequence: TGTGCCACCAGCAGAGTTGTGCAGAACACTGAAGCTTTCTTT. This encodes CATSRVVQNTEAFF. The chain has TRBV15 and TRBJ1-1; the D is unclear. This CDR3 spans 14 amino acids. Per the germline V gene, CDR1 is LNHNV and CDR2 is YYDKDF (reference sequence). V was clipped by 1 base and J by 1 base, with 7 bases between them.

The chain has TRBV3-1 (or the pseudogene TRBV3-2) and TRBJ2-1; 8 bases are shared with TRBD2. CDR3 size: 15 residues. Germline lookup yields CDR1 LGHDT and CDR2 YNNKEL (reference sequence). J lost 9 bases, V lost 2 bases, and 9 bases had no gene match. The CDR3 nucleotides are TGTGCCAGCAGCCAACCCGGGGGGGCCCAGTTTGAGCAGTTCTTC. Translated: CASSQPGGAQFEQFF.

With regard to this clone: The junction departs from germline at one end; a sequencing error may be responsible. For the CDR3, the DNA is TGTGCCAGCTCACCTAGACAGGCTTACTATGACTACACCTTC. This codes for CASSPRQAYYDYTF. The rearrangement uses TRBV18 and TRBJ1-2, with D possibly matching TRBD1 (6 bases). CDR3 length equals 14 residues. Germline assignment: CDR1 KGHSH and CDR2 LQKENI.

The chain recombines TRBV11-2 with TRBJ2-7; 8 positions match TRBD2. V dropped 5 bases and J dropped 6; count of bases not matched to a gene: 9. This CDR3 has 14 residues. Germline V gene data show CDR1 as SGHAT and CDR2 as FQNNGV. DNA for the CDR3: TGTGCCAGCAGCCCCCGGGGGGGGAGGTTCGAGCAGTACTTC. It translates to CASSPRGGRFEQYF.

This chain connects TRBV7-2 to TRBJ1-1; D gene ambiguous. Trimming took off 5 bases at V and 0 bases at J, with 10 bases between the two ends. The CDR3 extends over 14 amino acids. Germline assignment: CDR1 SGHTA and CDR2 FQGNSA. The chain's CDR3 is CASSLPVMNTEAFF. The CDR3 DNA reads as TGTGCCAGCAGCCTCCCCGTGATGAACACTGAAGCTTTCTTT.

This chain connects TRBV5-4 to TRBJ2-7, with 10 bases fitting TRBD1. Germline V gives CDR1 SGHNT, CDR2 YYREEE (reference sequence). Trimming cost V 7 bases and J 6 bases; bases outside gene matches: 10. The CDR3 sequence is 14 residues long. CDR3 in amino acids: CASQSRDRGSEQYF. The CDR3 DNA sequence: TGTGCCAGCCAGTCTAGGGACAGGGGAAGCGAGCAGTACTTC.

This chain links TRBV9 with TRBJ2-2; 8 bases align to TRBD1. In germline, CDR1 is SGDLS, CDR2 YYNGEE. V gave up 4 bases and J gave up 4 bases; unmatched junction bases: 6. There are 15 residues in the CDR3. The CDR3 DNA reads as TGTGCCAGCAGCCCTCGGGACAGGACCACCGGGGAGCTGTTTTTT. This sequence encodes CASSPRDRTTGELFF.

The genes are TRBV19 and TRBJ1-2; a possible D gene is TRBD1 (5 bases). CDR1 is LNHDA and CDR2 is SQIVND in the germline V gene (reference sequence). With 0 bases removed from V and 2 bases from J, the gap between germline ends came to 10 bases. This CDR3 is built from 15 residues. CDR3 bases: TGTGCCAGTAGTATAGAGGCAGGGCTGAACTATGGCTACACCTTC. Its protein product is CASSIEAGLNYGYTF.

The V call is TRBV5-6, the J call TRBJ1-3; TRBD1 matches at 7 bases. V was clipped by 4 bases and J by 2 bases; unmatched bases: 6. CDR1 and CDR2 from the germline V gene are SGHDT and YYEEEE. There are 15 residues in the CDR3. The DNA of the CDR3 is TGTGCCAGCAGCAAAAACAGGGGAACTGGAAACACCATATATTTT. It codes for CASSKNRGTGNTIYF.